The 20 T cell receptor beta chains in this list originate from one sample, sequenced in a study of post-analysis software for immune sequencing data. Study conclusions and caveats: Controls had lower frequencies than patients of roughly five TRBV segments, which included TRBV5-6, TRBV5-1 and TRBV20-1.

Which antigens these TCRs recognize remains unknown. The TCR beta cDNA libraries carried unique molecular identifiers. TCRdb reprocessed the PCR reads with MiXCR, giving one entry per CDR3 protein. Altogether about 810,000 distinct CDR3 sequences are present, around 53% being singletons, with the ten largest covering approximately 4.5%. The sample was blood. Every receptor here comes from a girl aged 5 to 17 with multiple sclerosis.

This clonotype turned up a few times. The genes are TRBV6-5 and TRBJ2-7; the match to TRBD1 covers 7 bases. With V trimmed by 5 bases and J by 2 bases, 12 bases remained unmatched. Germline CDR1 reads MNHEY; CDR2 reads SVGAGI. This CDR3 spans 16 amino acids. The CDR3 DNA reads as TGTGCCAGCAGTACAATCCACCGGGACAGACCCTACGAGCAGTACTTC. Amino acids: CASSTIHRDRPYEQYF.

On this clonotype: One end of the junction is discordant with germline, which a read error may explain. The CDR3 bases are TGTGCCAGCAGCTTAGGGGGCCAAGAGGCCCAGTACTTC. Translated, it gives CASSLGGQEAQYF. The V gene is TRBV7-8, the J gene TRBJ2-5; D possibly corresponds to TRBD1 (5 bases). This CDR3 comprises 13 residues. Germline CDR1 SGHVS, CDR2 FQNEAQ.

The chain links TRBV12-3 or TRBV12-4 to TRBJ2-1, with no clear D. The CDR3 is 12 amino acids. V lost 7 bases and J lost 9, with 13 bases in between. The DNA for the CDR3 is TGTGCCAGCACCCTGTGGGATACTGAGCAGTTCTTC. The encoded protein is CASTLWDTEQFF.

In DNA, the CDR3 is TGTGCCAGTAGTATCAAATTACAGGGAAACTATGGCTACACCTTC. Its translation is CASSIKLQGNYGYTF. The chain has TRBV19 and TRBJ1-2, with D perhaps matching TRBD1 (6 bases). The CDR3 extends over 15 amino acids. V dropped 3 bases and J dropped 2 bases, with 13 bases sitting between them. Germline CDR1 is LNHDA and CDR2 is SQIVND (reference sequence).

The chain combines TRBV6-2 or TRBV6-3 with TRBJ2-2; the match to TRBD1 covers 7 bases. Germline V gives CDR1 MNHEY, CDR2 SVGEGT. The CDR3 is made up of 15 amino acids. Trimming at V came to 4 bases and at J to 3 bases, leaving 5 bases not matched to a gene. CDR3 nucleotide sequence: TGTGCCAGCAGTTCCCGGGACAGAGACACCGGGGAGCTGTTTTTT. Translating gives CASSSRDRDTGELFF.

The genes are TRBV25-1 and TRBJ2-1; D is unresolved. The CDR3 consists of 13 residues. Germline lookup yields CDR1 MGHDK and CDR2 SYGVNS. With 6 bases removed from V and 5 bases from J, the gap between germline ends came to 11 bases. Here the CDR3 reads CASRGPTHNEQFF. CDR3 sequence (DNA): TGTGCCAGCAGGGGTCCGACCCACAATGAGCAGTTCTTC.

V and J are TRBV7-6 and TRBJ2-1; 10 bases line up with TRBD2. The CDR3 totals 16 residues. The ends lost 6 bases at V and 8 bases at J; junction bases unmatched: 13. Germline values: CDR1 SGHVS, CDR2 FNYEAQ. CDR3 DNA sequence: TGTGCCAGCAGTCTCAGGACTAGCGGATCAAGTTATGAGCAGTTCTTC. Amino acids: CASSLRTSGSSYEQFF.

Here the CDR3 reads CASKISGGGANVLTF. CDR3 nucleotide sequence: TGTGCCAGCAAAATTTCCGGCGGCGGGGCCAACGTCCTGACTTTC. The chain employs TRBV6-5 and TRBJ2-6; D is unclear. CDR1 MNHEY and CDR2 SVGAGI come from the germline V gene. V was cut by 7 bases and J by 4 bases, with 14 bases left in between. This CDR3 has 15 residues.

CDR3 residues: CSARETGYQETQYF. The CDR3 DNA reads TGCAGTGCTAGAGAGACAGGCTACCAAGAGACCCAGTACTTC. The chain uses TRBV20-1 and TRBJ2-5; tentatively, D is TRBD1 (6 bases). Germline CDR1 DFQATT, CDR2 SNEGSKA (reference sequence). CDR3 length: 14 residues. Trimming shortened V by 0 bases and J by 0 bases, and 8 bases separated the two germline ends.

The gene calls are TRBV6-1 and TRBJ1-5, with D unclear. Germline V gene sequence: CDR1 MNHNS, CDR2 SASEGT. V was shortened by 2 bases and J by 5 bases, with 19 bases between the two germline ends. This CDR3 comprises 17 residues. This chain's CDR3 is CASSERGLFGIYQPQHF. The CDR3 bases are TGTGCCAGCAGTGAACGTGGGTTATTCGGGATTTATCAGCCCCAGCATTTT.

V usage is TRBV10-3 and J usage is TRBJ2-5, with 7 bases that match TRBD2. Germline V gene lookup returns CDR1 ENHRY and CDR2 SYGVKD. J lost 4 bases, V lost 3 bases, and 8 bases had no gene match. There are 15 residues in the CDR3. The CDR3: CAISDPGRGLETQYF. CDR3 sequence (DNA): TGTGCCATCAGTGACCCTGGGAGGGGCCTAGAGACCCAGTACTTC.

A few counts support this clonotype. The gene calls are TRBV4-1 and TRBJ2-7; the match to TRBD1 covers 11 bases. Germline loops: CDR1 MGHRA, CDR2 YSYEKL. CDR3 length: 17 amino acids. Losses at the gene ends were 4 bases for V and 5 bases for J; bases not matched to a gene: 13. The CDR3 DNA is TGCGCCAGCAGCCGCGAGGGGGCGGGACAGGGGGTTCACGAGCAGTACTTC. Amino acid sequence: CASSREGAGQGVHEQYF.

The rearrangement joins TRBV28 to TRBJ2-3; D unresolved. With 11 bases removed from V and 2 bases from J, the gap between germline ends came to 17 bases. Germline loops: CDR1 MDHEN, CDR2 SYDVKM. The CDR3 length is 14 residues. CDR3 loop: CALSTMGSTDTQYF. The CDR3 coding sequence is TGTGCCCTCTCAACGATGGGATCCACAGATACGCAGTATTTT. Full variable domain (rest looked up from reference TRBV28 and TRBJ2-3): DVKVTQSSRYLVKRTGEKVFLECVQDMDHENMFWYRQDPGLGLRLIYFSYDVKMKEKGDIPEGYSVSREKKERFSLILESASTNQTSMYLCALSTMGSTDTQYFGPGTRLTVL.

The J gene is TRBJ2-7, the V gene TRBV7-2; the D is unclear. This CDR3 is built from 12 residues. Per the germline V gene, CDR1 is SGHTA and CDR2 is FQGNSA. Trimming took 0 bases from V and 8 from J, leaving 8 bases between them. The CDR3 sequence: CASSLAQGQQYF. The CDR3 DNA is TGTGCCAGCAGCTTAGCGCAAGGGCAGCAGTACTTC. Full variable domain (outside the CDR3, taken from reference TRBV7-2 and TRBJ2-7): GAGVSQSPSNKVTEKGKDVELRCDPISGHTALYWYRQSLGQGLEFLIYFQGNSAPDKSGLPSDRFSAERTGGSVSTLTIQRTQQEDSAVYLCASSLAQGQQYFGPGTRLTVT.

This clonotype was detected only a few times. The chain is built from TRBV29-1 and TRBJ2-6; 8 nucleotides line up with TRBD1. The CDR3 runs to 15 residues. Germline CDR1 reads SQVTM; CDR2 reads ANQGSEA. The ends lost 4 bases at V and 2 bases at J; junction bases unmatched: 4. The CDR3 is CSVARGRTGANVLTF. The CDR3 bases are TGCAGCGTTGCCAGGGGGCGGACTGGGGCCAACGTCCTGACTTTC.

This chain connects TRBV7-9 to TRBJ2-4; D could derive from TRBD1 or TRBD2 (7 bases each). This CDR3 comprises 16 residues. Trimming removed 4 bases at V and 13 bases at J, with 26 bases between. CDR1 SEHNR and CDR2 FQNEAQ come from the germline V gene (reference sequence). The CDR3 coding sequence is TGTGCCAGCAGCTGGGAGGGACAGTCAAACACAGCGGAGCAGTACTTC. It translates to CASSWEGQSNTAEQYF.

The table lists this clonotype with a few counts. The CDR3 loop reads CASSLGVRARYGYTF. CDR3 coding DNA: TGTGCCAGCAGCTTAGGGGTCAGGGCCCGCTATGGCTACACCTTC. This chain connects TRBV11-2 to TRBJ1-2; tentative D call: TRBD1 (5 bases). Germline CDR1 is SGHAT and CDR2 is FQNNGV. CDR3 size: 15 residues. Trimming shortened V by 1 base and J by 4 bases, and 13 bases separated the two germline ends.

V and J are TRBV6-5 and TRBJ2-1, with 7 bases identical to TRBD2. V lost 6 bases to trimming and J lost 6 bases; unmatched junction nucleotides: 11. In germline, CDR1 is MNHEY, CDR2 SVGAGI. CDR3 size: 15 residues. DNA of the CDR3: TGTGCCAGCAGCCCCCTAGCGGACAAGATCAATGAGCAGTTCTTC. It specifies CASSPLADKINEQFF.

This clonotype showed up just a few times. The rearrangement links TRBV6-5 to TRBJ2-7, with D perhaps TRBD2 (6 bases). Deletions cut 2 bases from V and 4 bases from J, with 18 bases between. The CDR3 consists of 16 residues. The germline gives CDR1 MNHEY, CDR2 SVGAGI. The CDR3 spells CASSYAEGLPVYEQYF. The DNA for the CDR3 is TGTGCCAGCAGTTACGCTGAGGGACTTCCCGTTTACGAGCAGTACTTC.

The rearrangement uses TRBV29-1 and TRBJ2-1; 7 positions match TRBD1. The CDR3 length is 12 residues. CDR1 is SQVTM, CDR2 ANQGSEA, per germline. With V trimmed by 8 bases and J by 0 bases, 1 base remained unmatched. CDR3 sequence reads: CSSGGSYNEQFF. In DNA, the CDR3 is TGCAGCTCAGGGGGCTCCTACAATGAGCAGTTCTTC.